This T cell receptor beta chain originates from a study of cytomegalovirus exposure and HLA in healthy donors. Some clones are missing from TCRdb's copy, which holds only in-frame ones; the method was immunoSEQ multiplex PCR. Of hundreds of thousands of clones in the sample, over 65% were seen once. This sequence originates from a woman aged 18-29 years in good health and CMV-seronegative. Sequenced: PBMCs.

This CDR3 reads CASSVESTGGNTIYF. CDR3 in DNA: TGTGCCAGCAGCGTAGAGTCAACAGGGGGAAACACCATATATTTT. V gene TRBV9 combines with J gene TRBJ1-3, with a weak D call TRBD1 (6 bases). V dropped 0 bases and J dropped 4 bases, with 11 bases sitting between them. Germline V gives CDR1 SGDLS, CDR2 YYNGEE. The CDR3 sequence is 15 residues long. Full variable domain (outside the CDR3, taken from reference TRBV9 and TRBJ1-3): DSGVTQTPKHLITATGQRVTLRCSPRSGDLSVYWYQQSLDQGLQFLIQYYNGEERAKGNILERFSAQQFPDLHSELNLSSLELGDSALYFCASSVESTGGNTIYFGEGSWLTVV.